Listed below are T cell receptor beta chains from one sample, sequenced in a study of ipilimumab plus nivolumab after autologous stem cell transplantation. The data were produced by immunoSEQ multiplex PCR, yet TCRdb's version contains in-frame clones alone and is incomplete. This table has roughly 10,000 clones, about 78% appearing once. Source: PBMCs, taken in a trial of ipilimumab plus nivolumab as post-transplant consolidation. The receptors here all came from a male donor with diffuse large B-cell lymphoma. CDR3s include the opening cysteine and the closing phenylalanine or tryptophan. Each record gives: CDR3 DNA, CDR3 protein, V gene, clone size, D gene, J gene. D genes are given only for firm matches. The size field is filled for only some rows; it gives once, few, many or a size class.

TGTGCCAGCAGTTTATTCGGAATTTTGAACACTGAAGCTTTCTTT | CASSLFGILNTEAFF | TRBV28 | . | . | TRBJ1-1
TGTGCCACTTGGAACGAAAAACTGTTTTTT | CATWNEKLFF | TRBV25-1 | . | . | TRBJ1-4
TGTGCCAGCAGGGGTGACCTAGGGACAGGGCCAGAGACCCAGTACTTC | CASRGDLGTGPETQYF | TRBV28 | . | TRBD1 | TRBJ2-5
TGCGCCAGCAGCCTGGCCGGGACAGGGGAAGAGACCCAGTACTTC | CASSLAGTGEETQYF | TRBV5-1 | once | TRBD1 | TRBJ2-5
TGTGCCAGCAGCGCCCGACTAGATCGTGGATACAATGAGCAGTTCTTC | CASSARLDRGYNEQFF | TRBV9 | once | . | TRBJ2-1
TGTGCCAGCAGTTCCAGACAGCTTGATAGCAATCAGCCCCAGCATTTT | CASSSRQLDSNQPQHF | TRBV28 | . | . | TRBJ1-5
TGTGCCAGCAGTCCCGGGACAGGGTTCACTGAAGCTTTCTTT | CASSPGTGFTEAFF | TRBV28 | . | TRBD1 | TRBJ1-1
TGCGCCAGCAGCCAAGCGGGACGAGATCAAGAGACCCAGTACTTC | CASSQAGRDQETQYF | TRBV4-3 | . | . | TRBJ2-5
TGTGCCAGCAGCTTAGCTGGGCCCGGGGGGGACTATGGCTACACCTTC | CASSLAGPGGDYGYTF | TRBV7-9 | . | . | TRBJ1-2
TGTGCCAGCAGCGTAGTCAGTACCGGGGAGCTGTTTTTT | CASSVVSTGELFF | TRBV9 | . | . | TRBJ2-2
TGCGCCAGCAGCCAAGAGTCAGACACCGGGGAGCTGTTTTTT | CASSQESDTGELFF | TRBV4-3 | once | . | TRBJ2-2
TGTGCCAGCAGCTTAGTTGGGACAGGGAGCTCCTATAATTCACCCCTCCACTTT | CASSLVGTGSSYNSPLHF | TRBV7-2 | . | TRBD1 | TRBJ1-6
TGTGCCAGCAGCCCGCTAGAGGGTCCTGAAGCTTTCTTT | CASSPLEGPEAFF | TRBV7-3 | . | . | TRBJ1-1
TGTGCCAGCAGCGTACGACAGGGGGCTGCCGGGGAGCTGTTTTTT | CASSVRQGAAGELFF | TRBV9 | medium-sized | TRBD1 | TRBJ2-2
TGCGCCAGCAGCGATATCAAGACAGGGGGCGTCTCCTACGAGCAGTACTTC | CASSDIKTGGVSYEQYF | TRBV5-1 | . | TRBD1 | TRBJ2-7
TGTGCCAGCAGCGTAGAAGGTTCAGGGACCCAGTACTTC | CASSVEGSGTQYF | TRBV9 | once | . | TRBJ2-5
TGCGCCAGCAGCCCCGGGACAATCAATGAGCAGTTCTTC | CASSPGTINEQFF | TRBV5-1 | . | . | TRBJ2-1
TGTGCCAGCAGCAATGGGGAAGGGGGGGGATCACCCCTCCACTTT | CASSNGEGGGSPLHF | TRBV9 | . | . | TRBJ1-6
TGCACCAGCAGCCAAGATCTTCCAGGTAAATATACCTACGAGCAGTACTTC | CTSSQDLPGKYTYEQYF | TRBV1 | . | . | TRBJ2-7
TGTGCCAGCAGCTTAGGGCTGAGAGAGACCCAGTACTTC | CASSLGLRETQYF | TRBV7-3 | . | . | TRBJ2-5
TGTGCCAGCCGCCCGGGACAGGGACTTGGCTACACCTTC | CASRPGQGLGYTF | TRBV18 | . | TRBD1 | TRBJ1-2
TGTGCCAGCAACCCCAGGGAGATGAACACCGGGGAGCTGTTTTTT | CASNPREMNTGELFF | TRBV6-6 | . | . | TRBJ2-2
TGTGCCAGCAGTCGACAAGGGGCTAACTATGGCTACACCTTC | CASSRQGANYGYTF | TRBV27 | . | . | TRBJ1-2
TGCGCCAGCAGCCAAGGGCCGTACGAGCAGTACTTC | CASSQGPYEQYF | TRBV4-1 | . | . | TRBJ2-7
TGTGCCATCAGTGATTTTTACGAGAAAGGCTACACCTTC | CAISDFYEKGYTF | TRBV10-3 | . | . | TRBJ1-2
TGTGCCAGTAGTATAGGAATGGCAGATACGCAGTATTTT | CASSIGMADTQYF | TRBV19 | . | . | TRBJ2-3
TGTGCCAGCAGTCAGGACAGGGTGTTCGATGAGCAGTTCTTC | CASSQDRVFDEQFF | TRBV27 | once | TRBD1 | TRBJ2-1
TGTGCCAGCAGCTTCCAGGGGGAGGTCTATGGCTACACCTTC | CASSFQGEVYGYTF | TRBV11-2 | . | TRBD1 | TRBJ1-2
TGTGCAGTTCTCGCCGGGGGACACTATGGCTACACCTTC | CAVLAGGHYGYTF | TRBV6-5 | . | . | TRBJ1-2
TGTGCCAGCAGTTTACTTCGTCAGGGGGCGCGGGTACACACCATATATTTT | CASSLLRQGARVHTIYF | TRBV7-3 | . | TRBD1 | TRBJ1-3
TGTGCCAGCAGCTCGGCGGGCGGTCAGAACTCCTACGAGCAGTACTTC | CASSSAGGQNSYEQYF | TRBV5-4 | . | . | TRBJ2-7
TGTGCCAGCAGCCTGGGACTAGCGGGGGTCTATGAGCAGTTCTTC | CASSLGLAGVYEQFF | TRBV7-2 | few | TRBD2 | TRBJ2-1
TGTGCCAGCAGTTACGTCGGGGGGTTCACAGATACGCAGTATTTT | CASSYVGGFTDTQYF | TRBV6-5 | . | TRBD2 | TRBJ2-3
TGTGCCAGCAGCAAATTTGTGCCAGGGGGCGTTCAGCCCCAGCATTTT | CASSKFVPGGVQPQHF | TRBV21-1 | . | . | TRBJ1-5
TGTGCCAGCAGCCGGGGGTCCATACGTGTGGACGAGCAGTACTTC | CASSRGSIRVDEQYF | TRBV9 | . | . | TRBJ2-7
TGTGCCAGCAGTCCGGACCGAAGCGGATATAGCAATCAGCCCCAGCATTTT | CASSPDRSGYSNQPQHF | TRBV28 | . | . | TRBJ1-5
TGTGCCATCAGTGAGTTACAGGCTCATGGCTACACCTTC | CAISELQAHGYTF | TRBV10-3 | . | . | TRBJ1-2
TGTGCCAGTAGTATTCCGGGACAGAGCTCCTACAATGAGCAGTTCTTC | CASSIPGQSSYNEQFF | TRBV19 | once | TRBD1 | TRBJ2-1
TGTGCCAGCAGCTTGCACAGGGGGGTGAACACTGAAGCTTTCTTT | CASSLHRGVNTEAFF | TRBV7-3 | . | TRBD1 | TRBJ1-1
TGTGCCAGCAGTGATGTTAGCGGGGGCGGGGGGACCCAGTACTTC | CASSDVSGGGGTQYF | TRBV2 | once | TRBD2 | TRBJ2-5
TGTGCCAGCAGCTCCGGGACAGGGGGCGGCGAGCAGTACTTC | CASSSGTGGGEQYF | TRBV7-9 | . | TRBD1 | TRBJ2-7
TGCGCCAGCAGCCAAACCTGGACAGGGATAGAGACCCAGTACTTC | CASSQTWTGIETQYF | TRBV4-3 | . | TRBD1 | TRBJ2-5
TGTGCCAGCAGTAGGACTAGCGGGAGCACAGATACGCAGTATTTT | CASSRTSGSTDTQYF | TRBV6-6 | . | TRBD2 | TRBJ2-3
TGTGCCAGCTCACCCGGGACAGGGGACAGTAACTATGGCTACACCTTC | CASSPGTGDSNYGYTF | TRBV18 | . | TRBD1 | TRBJ1-2
TGTGCCAGCAGCTTACGGCCCCCCTGGGGGACCGGGGAGCTGTTTTTT | CASSLRPPWGTGELFF | TRBV7-3 | . | . | TRBJ2-2
TGTGCCAGCAGCTTGGGGGCGGCAGAGACCCAGTACTTC | CASSLGAAETQYF | TRBV5-6 | . | . | TRBJ2-5
TGTGCCAGCAGCCCCCGACAGCACTATAATTCACCCCTCCACTTT | CASSPRQHYNSPLHF | TRBV28 | . | . | TRBJ1-6
TGTGCCAGTAGTAGCTATTGGGGGGCGGACAATGAGCAGTTCTTC | CASSSYWGADNEQFF | TRBV19 | . | . | TRBJ2-1
TGTGCCAGCAGCGGGACAGGGGGCGGGGGAGACTATGGCTACACCTTC | CASSGTGGGGDYGYTF | TRBV9 | . | TRBD1 | TRBJ1-2
TGTGCCAGCAGTTTATACGTAGAGGGGGGGGGTGGAGGCTACACCTTC | CASSLYVEGGGGGYTF | TRBV27 | . | . | TRBJ1-2
TGTGCCAGCAGTTCGGTGACAGGGGGTGTGAACTATGGCTACACCTTC | CASSSVTGGVNYGYTF | TRBV27 | . | TRBD1 | TRBJ1-2
TGTGCCAGCAGTTTGGCTAGCGGGAGCTACGAGCAGTACTTC | CASSLASGSYEQYF | TRBV28 | few | TRBD2 | TRBJ2-7
TGTGCCAGCAGGGGGACAGGGTTTAACTATGGCTACACCTTC | CASRGTGFNYGYTF | TRBV28 | . | TRBD1 | TRBJ1-2
TGCGCCAGCAGCTTGTGGAACACAGATACGCAGTATTTT | CASSLWNTDTQYF | TRBV5-1 | . | . | TRBJ2-3
TGTGCCAGCACCATGACAGGTCCCTACGAGCAGTACTTC | CASTMTGPYEQYF | TRBV2 | few | . | TRBJ2-7